A selection of T cell receptor beta chains follows, all from one sample in a study of regulatory T cells in long-lasting Graves disease. TCRdb reprocessed the multiplex PCR reads via MiXCR and lists one record per CDR3 protein. The sample lists 650,000 to 850,000 distinct CDR3 sequences; about 30% were seen once. The sequencing used peripheral blood mononuclear cells (PBMCs), collected when the disease was refractory, from a patient treated with antithyroid drugs. The receptor set was obtained from a female donor with Graves disease. Both conserved end residues are part of each CDR3. D genes are given only for firm matches. The size entry is marked missing in some rows and otherwise reads once, few, many or a size class.

CDR3 DNA: TGTGCCAGCAGTTACCCAACCCCGGGACGCGGGCCCCCCCCCTCCTACGAGCAGTACTTC
CDR3 protein: CASSYPTPGRGPPPSYEQYF
D gene: .
clone size: few
J gene: TRBJ2-7
V gene: TRBV6-2/TRBV6-3

CDR3 DNA: TGTGCCTGGAGTGTAGGGACAGGGAACGAGCAGTACTTC
CDR3 protein: CAWSVGTGNEQYF
D gene: TRBD1
clone size: once
J gene: TRBJ2-7
V gene: TRBV30

CDR3 DNA: TGTGCCAGCAGTTACTCGTTTGTAGCGGTAGGGAAAATGAACACTGAAGCTTTCTTT
CDR3 protein: CASSYSFVAVGKMNTEAFF
D gene: .
clone size: .
J gene: TRBJ1-1
V gene: TRBV28

CDR3 DNA: TGCGCCAGCCGCCGCAGGGGGACCATCGACACTGAAGCTTTCTTT
CDR3 protein: CASRRRGTIDTEAFF
D gene: TRBD1
clone size: few
J gene: TRBJ1-1
V gene: TRBV5-1

CDR3 DNA: TGTGCCAGCTCGCAACTAGGGGCAACAACTAATGAAAAACTGTTTTTT
CDR3 protein: CASSQLGATTNEKLFF
D gene: .
clone size: few
J gene: TRBJ1-4
V gene: TRBV18

CDR3 DNA: TGTGCCAGTAGCGACAGGGAGCAAGAGACCCAGTACTTC
CDR3 protein: CASSDREQETQYF
D gene: TRBD1
clone size: .
J gene: TRBJ2-5
V gene: TRBV19

CDR3 DNA: TGTGCCAGCAGCACCGGACAGGGGGCAGGAAACACCATATATTTT
CDR3 protein: CASSTGQGAGNTIYF
D gene: TRBD1
clone size: .
J gene: TRBJ1-3
V gene: TRBV7-9

CDR3 DNA: TGTGCCAGTAGTAGCGGAGACGCCTACGAGCAGTACTTC
CDR3 protein: CASSSGDAYEQYF
D gene: .
clone size: few
J gene: TRBJ2-7
V gene: TRBV19

CDR3 DNA: TGTGCCAGCAAAACTCTTCAGGGGGGCTCCTATAATTCACCCCTCCACTTT
CDR3 protein: CASKTLQGGSYNSPLHF
D gene: TRBD1
clone size: .
J gene: TRBJ1-6
V gene: TRBV28

CDR3 DNA: TGTGCCAGCAGCCAGGGGCCCGGGAGGGTCAATCAGCCCCAGCATTTT
CDR3 protein: CASSQGPGRVNQPQHF
D gene: .
clone size: once
J gene: TRBJ1-5
V gene: TRBV3-1

CDR3 DNA: TGTGCCAGCTCACCGTATGGGGTGAACACTGAAGCTTTCTTT
CDR3 protein: CASSPYGVNTEAFF
D gene: .
clone size: few
J gene: TRBJ1-1
V gene: TRBV18

CDR3 DNA: TGTGCCAGCAGCCTCGGGGAGGGAGGAATGTCCTACAATGAGCAGTTCTTC
CDR3 protein: CASSLGEGGMSYNEQFF
D gene: TRBD2
clone size: .
J gene: TRBJ2-1
V gene: TRBV6-1

CDR3 DNA: TGTGCCAGCAGTTTATCCCAAGGACAGGGGCTCGCAGATACGCAGTATTTT
CDR3 protein: CASSLSQGQGLADTQYF
D gene: TRBD1
clone size: .
J gene: TRBJ2-3
V gene: TRBV12-3/TRBV12-4

CDR3 DNA: TGTGCCAGCAGCTACCGGACTGATCAGCCCCAGCATTTT
CDR3 protein: CASSYRTDQPQHF
D gene: .
clone size: few
J gene: TRBJ1-5
V gene: TRBV7-2

CDR3 DNA: TGTGCCTGGAGGACAGGGGGCTATGGCTACACCTTC
CDR3 protein: CAWRTGGYGYTF
D gene: TRBD1
clone size: many
J gene: TRBJ1-2
V gene: TRBV30

CDR3 DNA: TGTGCCAGCAGCGTAGCCGTTGGGTGGTCGAGCAATCAGCCCCAGCATTTT
CDR3 protein: CASSVAVGWSSNQPQHF
D gene: .
clone size: .
J gene: TRBJ1-5
V gene: TRBV9

CDR3 DNA: TGCAGTGCTACCCAGACTTCCGCGCGAGCGGAGACCCAGTACTTC
CDR3 protein: CSATQTSARAETQYF
D gene: .
clone size: .
J gene: TRBJ2-5
V gene: TRBV20-1

CDR3 DNA: TGTGCCATCACGGGACAGGAGAACACCGGGGAGCTGTTTTTT
CDR3 protein: CAITGQENTGELFF
D gene: TRBD1
clone size: few
J gene: TRBJ2-2
V gene: TRBV11-2

CDR3 DNA: TGTGCCAGCAGTTACTCCACGGCAGTTGCGGGAAACACCATATATTTT
CDR3 protein: CASSYSTAVAGNTIYF
D gene: .
clone size: few
J gene: TRBJ1-3
V gene: TRBV6-2/TRBV6-3

CDR3 DNA: TGCAGCGTTGCCGCAGGGGGCGCGGGCACTGAAGCTTTCTTT
CDR3 protein: CSVAAGGAGTEAFF
D gene: TRBD1
clone size: few
J gene: TRBJ1-1
V gene: TRBV29-1

CDR3 DNA: TGCAGCGTCCGGATGCTATCGAACACTGAAGCTTTCTTT
CDR3 protein: CSVRMLSNTEAFF
D gene: .
clone size: .
J gene: TRBJ1-1
V gene: TRBV29-1

CDR3 DNA: TGTGCCAGCAGCCGCGGAGGACGGGACTATTACTACGAGCAGTACTTC
CDR3 protein: CASSRGGRDYYYEQYF
D gene: TRBD2
clone size: .
J gene: TRBJ2-7
V gene: TRBV12-3/TRBV12-4

CDR3 DNA: TGTGCCAGCAGCCGCCCGACAGGGATGGACAATGAGCAGTTCTTC
CDR3 protein: CASSRPTGMDNEQFF
D gene: TRBD1
clone size: .
J gene: TRBJ2-1
V gene: TRBV7-8

CDR3 DNA: TGTGCCAGCAGCCCCGACAGAATCACCGGGGGGCTGTTTTTT
CDR3 protein: CASSPDRITGGLFF
D gene: .
clone size: .
J gene: TRBJ2-2
V gene: TRBV7-6

CDR3 DNA: TGTGCCAGCAGGGACAGGAAGGACACTGAAGCTTTCTTT
CDR3 protein: CASRDRKDTEAFF
D gene: TRBD1
clone size: few
J gene: TRBJ1-1
V gene: TRBV27

CDR3 DNA: TGTGCCACCAGCATGGACAGGGCTGAAGCTTTCTTT
CDR3 protein: CATSMDRAEAFF
D gene: TRBD1
clone size: few
J gene: TRBJ1-1
V gene: TRBV15

CDR3 DNA: TGTGCCAGCAGTTTAATCTGGACAGGGGGCCACTATGGCTACACCTTC
CDR3 protein: CASSLIWTGGHYGYTF
D gene: TRBD1
clone size: many
J gene: TRBJ1-2
V gene: TRBV28

CDR3 DNA: TGTGCCTGGAGTGTATCAGGGGGAGGCTATGGCTACACCTTC
CDR3 protein: CAWSVSGGGYGYTF
D gene: TRBD1
clone size: few
J gene: TRBJ1-2
V gene: TRBV30

CDR3 DNA: TGTGCCAGCAGTTCCGACAGGGGGGCGAACACTGAAGCTTTCTTT
CDR3 protein: CASSSDRGANTEAFF
D gene: TRBD1
clone size: few
J gene: TRBJ1-1
V gene: TRBV6-2/TRBV6-3